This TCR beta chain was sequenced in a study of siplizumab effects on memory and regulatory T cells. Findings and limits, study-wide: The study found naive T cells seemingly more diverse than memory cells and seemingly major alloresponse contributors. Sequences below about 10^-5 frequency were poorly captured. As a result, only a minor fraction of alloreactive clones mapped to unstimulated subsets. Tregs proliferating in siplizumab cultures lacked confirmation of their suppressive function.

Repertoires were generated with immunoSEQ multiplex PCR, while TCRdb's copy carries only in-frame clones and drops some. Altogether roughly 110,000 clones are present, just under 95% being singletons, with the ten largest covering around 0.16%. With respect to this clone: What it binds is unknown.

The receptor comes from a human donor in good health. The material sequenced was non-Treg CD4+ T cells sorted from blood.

The CDR3 is CAWKLGDTQYF. DNA of the CDR3: TGTGCCTGGAAGCTGGGGGATACGCAGTATTTT. This sequence joins TRBV30 and TRBJ2-3; D is unclear. CDR1 is GTSNPN, CDR2 SVGIG, per germline (reference sequence). V shed 4 bases and J shed 6 bases, with 8 bases lying between them. This CDR3 is built from 11 residues.